These 11 T cell receptor beta chains were sequenced from one sample in a study of T cell responses to AZD1222 COVID-19 vaccine. TCRdb's copy holds only in-frame clones and misses some; the assay was immunoSEQ multiplex PCR. The profile shows some 62,000 clones, more than 70% of them singletons. Sequenced material: peripheral blood, taken on day 0 of AZD1222 vaccination. Receptors were obtained from an adult in good health.

This clone was detected only a few times. The chain recombines TRBV7-2 with TRBJ1-1; 7 bases match TRBD1. Germline loops: CDR1 SGHTA, CDR2 FQGNSA. The CDR3 loop spans 14 amino acids. V dropped 1 base and J dropped 6; count of bases not matched to a gene: 5. CDR3: CASSLVGTVSEAFF. CDR3 nucleotides: TGTGCCAGCAGCTTAGTTGGGACAGTCTCTGAAGCTTTCTTT.

V gene TRBV12-5 combines with J gene TRBJ2-1, with 8 bases matching TRBD1. The CDR3 contains 15 residues. Trimming at V came to 0 bases and at J to 6 bases, leaving 4 bases not matched to a gene. The germline gives CDR1 LGHNT, CDR2 FRNRAP. CDR3 DNA sequence: TGTGCTAGTGGTTTGGTACCCGACAGGGGCAATGAGCAGTTCTTC. It yields the protein CASGLVPDRGNEQFF.

The chain links TRBV3-1 (or the pseudogene TRBV3-2) to TRBJ2-5; no clear D. The length of the CDR3 is 13 residues. Trimming took 3 bases from V and 5 from J, leaving 10 bases between them. Germline V gene lookup returns CDR1 LGHDT and CDR2 YNNKEL (reference sequence). CDR3 amino acids: CASSQTAIETQYF. CDR3 nucleotide sequence: TGTGCCAGCAGCCAGACGGCCATCGAGACCCAGTACTTC.

The chain carries TRBV7-2 and TRBJ1-1; D is undetermined. The V end was cut by 5 bases, the J end by 1 base, with 8 bases between. CDR1 is SGHTA, CDR2 FQGNSA, per germline. This CDR3 is built from 13 residues. CDR3 residues: CASSARWNTEAFF. The CDR3 DNA is TGTGCCAGCAGCGCCAGATGGAACACTGAAGCTTTCTTT.

This chain joins TRBV27 and TRBJ1-1; D not resolved. Germline V gives CDR1 MNHEY, CDR2 SMNVEV (reference sequence). The CDR3 covers 14 residues. Between the trimmed V and J ends, which lost 5 bases and 0 bases, there was a span of 10 bases. In DNA form, the CDR3 reads TGTGCCAGCAGTCTAAACAACATGAACACTGAAGCTTTCTTT. It codes for CASSLNNMNTEAFF.

V and J are TRBV7-2 and TRBJ2-2; weak D call: TRBD1 (5 bases). In germline, CDR1 is SGHTA, CDR2 FQGNSA. This CDR3 has 14 residues. The V end lost 3 bases, the J end lost 7 bases, and 12 bases lay between the germline ends. The CDR3 nucleotides are TGTGCCAGCAGCTTCCAGGGCGGTGGCGGGGAGCTGTTTTTT. It is translated as CASSFQGGGGELFF.

The V gene is TRBV28, the J gene TRBJ1-4; D unresolved. Germline V gene data show CDR1 as MDHEN and CDR2 as SYDVKM. The CDR3 spans 13 residues. The V and J ends lost 11 bases and 6 bases respectively, with 16 bases between them. The CDR3: CAAASGLYEKLFF. The CDR3 nucleotides are TGTGCCGCGGCTTCTGGCCTATATGAAAAACTGTTTTTT.

The chain recombines TRBV6-5 with TRBJ2-7, with 7 bases lining up with TRBD1. From germline, CDR1 is MNHEY and CDR2 SVGAGI. V was pared by 1 base and J by 2 bases, with 8 bases of the junction left unmatched. The CDR3 is made up of 16 amino acids. This CDR3 reads CASSYFDGGQTYEQYF. The CDR3 bases are TGTGCCAGCAGTTACTTTGATGGGGGACAGACCTACGAGCAGTACTTC.

V usage is TRBV11-3 and J usage is TRBJ2-3, with 9 bases aligning to TRBD1. Germline V gene sequence: CDR1 SGHNT, CDR2 YENEEA. With V trimmed by 1 base and J by 4 bases, 6 bases remained unmatched. The CDR3 totals 16 residues. Here the CDR3 reads CASSLGRDRDADTQYF. The CDR3 nucleotides read TGTGCCAGCAGCTTAGGCCGGGACAGGGACGCAGATACGCAGTATTTT.

The sample holds a few counts of this clone. The chain is built from TRBV13 and TRBJ1-3; maybe TRBD1 (5 bases). Trimming left V 5 bases short and J 3 bases short, with 17 bases between. The germline gives CDR1 PRHDT, CDR2 FYEKMQ (reference sequence). The CDR3 has 16 amino acids. In nucleotides, the CDR3 is TGTGCCAGCAGCCTCACGTGGGGGGAAAGTGGAAACACCATATATTTT. This codes for CASSLTWGESGNTIYF.

The chain is built from TRBV28 and TRBJ2-1; D may be TRBD1 (6 bases). This CDR3 has 15 amino acids. Germline assignment: CDR1 MDHEN and CDR2 SYDVKM. V dropped 8 bases and J dropped 4 bases, with 18 bases sitting between them. CDR3 nucleotides: TGTGCCAGCCAATCCAGCAGGGGTTCTTACAATGAGCAGTTCTTC. It codes for CASQSSRGSYNEQFF.